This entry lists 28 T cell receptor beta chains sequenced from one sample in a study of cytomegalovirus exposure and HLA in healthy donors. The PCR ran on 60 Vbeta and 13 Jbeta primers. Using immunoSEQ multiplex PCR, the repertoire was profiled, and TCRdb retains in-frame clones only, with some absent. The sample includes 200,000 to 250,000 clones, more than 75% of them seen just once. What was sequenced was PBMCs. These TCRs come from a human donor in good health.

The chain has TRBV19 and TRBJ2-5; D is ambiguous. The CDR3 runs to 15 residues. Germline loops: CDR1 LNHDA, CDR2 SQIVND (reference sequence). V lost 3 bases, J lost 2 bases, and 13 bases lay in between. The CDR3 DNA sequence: TGTGCCAGTAGTATTTGGGCTAAAGGACAAGAGACCCAGTACTTC. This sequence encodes CASSIWAKGQETQYF.

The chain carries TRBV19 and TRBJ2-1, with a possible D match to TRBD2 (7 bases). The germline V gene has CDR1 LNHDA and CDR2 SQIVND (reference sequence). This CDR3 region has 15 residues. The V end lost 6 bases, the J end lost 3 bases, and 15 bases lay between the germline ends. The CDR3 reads CASRGGRDYYNEQFF. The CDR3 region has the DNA TGTGCCAGTAGGGGGGGGCGGGACTACTACAATGAGCAGTTCTTC.

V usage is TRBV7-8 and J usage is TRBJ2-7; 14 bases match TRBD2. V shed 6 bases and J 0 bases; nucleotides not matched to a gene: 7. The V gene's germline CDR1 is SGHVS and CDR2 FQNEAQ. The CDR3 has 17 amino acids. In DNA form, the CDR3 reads TGTGCCAGCAGAACGACTAGCGGGAGGGCCCTCTCCTACGAGCAGTACTTC. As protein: CASRTTSGRALSYEQYF.

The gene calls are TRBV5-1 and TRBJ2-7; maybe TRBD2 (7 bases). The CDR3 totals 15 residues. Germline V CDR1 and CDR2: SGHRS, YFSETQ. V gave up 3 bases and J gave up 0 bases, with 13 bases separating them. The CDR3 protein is CASSWGGGSSYEQYF. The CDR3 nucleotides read TGCGCCAGCAGCTGGGGAGGGGGGAGCTCCTACGAGCAGTACTTC.

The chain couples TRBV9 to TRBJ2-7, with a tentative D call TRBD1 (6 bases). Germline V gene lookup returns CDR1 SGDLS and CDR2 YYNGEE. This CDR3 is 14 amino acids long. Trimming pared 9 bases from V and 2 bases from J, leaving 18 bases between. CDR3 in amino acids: CATLAGTRPYEQYF. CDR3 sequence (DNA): TGTGCCACGCTAGCTGGGACAAGACCCTACGAGCAGTACTTC.

DNA for the CDR3: TGTGCCAGCAGTTCCCCCCCGACTAGCGGCACGGGGGACCAGTACTTC. Its protein product is CASSSPPTSGTGDQYF. The chain is built from TRBV28 and TRBJ2-5; 9 bases fit TRBD2. The CDR3 covers 16 residues. CDR1 and CDR2 (germline): MDHEN, SYDVKM. With 4 bases clipped from V and 10 bases from J, the junction kept 16 bases outside the gene matches.

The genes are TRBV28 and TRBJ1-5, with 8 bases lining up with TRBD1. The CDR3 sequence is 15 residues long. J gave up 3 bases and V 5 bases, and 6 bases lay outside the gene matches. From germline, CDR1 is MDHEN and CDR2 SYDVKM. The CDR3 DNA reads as TGTGCCAGCAGTCCCACAGGGGGTATCAATCAGCCCCAGCATTTT. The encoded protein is CASSPTGGINQPQHF.

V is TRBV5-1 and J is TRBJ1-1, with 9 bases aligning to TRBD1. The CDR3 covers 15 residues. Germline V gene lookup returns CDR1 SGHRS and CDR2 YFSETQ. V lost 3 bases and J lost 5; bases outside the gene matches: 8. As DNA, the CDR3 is TGCGCCAGCAGCTCGAGCCGGGACAGGGCGACTGAAGCTTTCTTT. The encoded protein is CASSSSRDRATEAFF.

The CDR3 is CASSQEVGTSRETQYF. In nucleotides, the CDR3 is TGTGCCAGCAGCCAAGAAGTCGGGACTAGCAGGGAGACCCAGTACTTC. V and J are TRBV4-2 and TRBJ2-5, with TRBD2 identical over 9 bases. Trimming at V came to 0 bases and at J to 5 bases, leaving 7 bases not matched to a gene. CDR1 is LGHNA, CDR2 YNFKEQ, per germline. The CDR3 extends over 16 amino acids.

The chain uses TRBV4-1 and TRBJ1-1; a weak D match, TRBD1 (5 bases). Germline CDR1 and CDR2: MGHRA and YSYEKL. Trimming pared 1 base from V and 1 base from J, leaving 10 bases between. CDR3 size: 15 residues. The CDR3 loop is CASSQGRVRNTEAFF. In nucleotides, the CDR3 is TGCGCCAGCAGCCAAGGCAGGGTCCGGAACACTGAAGCTTTCTTT.

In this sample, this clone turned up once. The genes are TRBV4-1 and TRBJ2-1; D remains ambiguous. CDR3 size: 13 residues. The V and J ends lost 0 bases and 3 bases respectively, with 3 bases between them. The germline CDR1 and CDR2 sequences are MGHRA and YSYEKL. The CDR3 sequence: CASSQDYYNEQFF. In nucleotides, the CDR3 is TGCGCCAGCAGCCAAGACTACTACAATGAGCAGTTCTTC.

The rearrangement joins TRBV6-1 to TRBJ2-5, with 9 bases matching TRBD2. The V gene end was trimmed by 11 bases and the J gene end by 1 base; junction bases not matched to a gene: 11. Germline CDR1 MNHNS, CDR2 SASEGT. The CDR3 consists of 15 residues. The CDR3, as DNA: TGTGCCGGACGATGGGAACTAGCGGGCCAAGAGACCCAGTACTTC. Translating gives CAGRWELAGQETQYF.

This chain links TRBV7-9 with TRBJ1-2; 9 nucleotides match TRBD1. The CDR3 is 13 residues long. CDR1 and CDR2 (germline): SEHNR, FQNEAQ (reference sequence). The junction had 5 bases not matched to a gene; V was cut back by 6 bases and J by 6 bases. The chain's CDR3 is CASRKGQGNGYTF. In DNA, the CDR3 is TGTGCCAGCAGGAAGGGACAGGGAAATGGCTACACCTTC.

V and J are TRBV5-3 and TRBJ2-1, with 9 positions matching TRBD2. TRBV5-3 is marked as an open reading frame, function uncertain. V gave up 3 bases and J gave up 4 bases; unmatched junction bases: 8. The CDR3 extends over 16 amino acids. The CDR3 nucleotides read TGTGCCAGAAGCTCCCTAGTAGCGGGAGCGTACAATGAGCAGTTCTTC. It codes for CARSSLVAGAYNEQFF.

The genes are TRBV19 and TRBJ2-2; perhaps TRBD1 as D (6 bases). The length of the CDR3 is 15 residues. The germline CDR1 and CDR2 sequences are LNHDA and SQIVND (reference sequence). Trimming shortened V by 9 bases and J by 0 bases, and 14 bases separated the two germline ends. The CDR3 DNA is TGTGCCAGCACTACGAGGACAGCGAACACCGGGGAGCTGTTTTTT. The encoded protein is CASTTRTANTGELFF.

The CDR3 region has the DNA TGCGCCAGCAGCCCCGGGCTCAGGGACACCTACGAGCAGTACTTC. This encodes CASSPGLRDTYEQYF. V is TRBV4-1 and J is TRBJ2-7; the D gene is possibly TRBD1 (6 bases). The CDR3 runs to 15 residues. Germline assignment: CDR1 MGHRA and CDR2 YSYEKL. V gave up 4 bases and J gave up 2 bases, with 15 bases separating them.

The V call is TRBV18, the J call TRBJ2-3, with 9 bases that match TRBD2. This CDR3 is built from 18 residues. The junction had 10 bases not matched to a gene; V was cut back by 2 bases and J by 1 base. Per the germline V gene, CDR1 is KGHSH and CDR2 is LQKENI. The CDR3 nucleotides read TGTGCCAGCTCACCATTCGACGTAGCGGGAGTAGGCACAGATACGCAGTATTTT. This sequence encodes CASSPFDVAGVGTDTQYF.

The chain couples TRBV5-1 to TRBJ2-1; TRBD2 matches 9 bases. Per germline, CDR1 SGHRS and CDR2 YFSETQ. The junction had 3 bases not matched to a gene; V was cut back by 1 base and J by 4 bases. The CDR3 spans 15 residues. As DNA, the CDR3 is TGCGCCAGCAGCTTGCATAGCGGGAGATACAATGAGCAGTTCTTC. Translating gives CASSLHSGRYNEQFF.

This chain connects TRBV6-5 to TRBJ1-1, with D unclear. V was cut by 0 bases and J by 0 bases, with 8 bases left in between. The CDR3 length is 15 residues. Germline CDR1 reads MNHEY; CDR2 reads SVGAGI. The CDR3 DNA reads TGTGCCAGCAGTTACTCTACAGCCTTGAACACTGAAGCTTTCTTT. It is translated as CASSYSTALNTEAFF.

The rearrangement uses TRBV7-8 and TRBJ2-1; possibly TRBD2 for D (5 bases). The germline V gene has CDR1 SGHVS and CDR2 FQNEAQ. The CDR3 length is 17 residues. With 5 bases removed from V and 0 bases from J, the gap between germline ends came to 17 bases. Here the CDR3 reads CASSELEGRVSYNEQFF. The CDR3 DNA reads TGTGCCAGCAGCGAACTAGAAGGTCGAGTCTCCTACAATGAGCAGTTCTTC. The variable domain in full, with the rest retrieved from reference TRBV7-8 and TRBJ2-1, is GAGVSQSPRYKVAKRGQDVALRCDPISGHVSLFWYQQALGQGPEFLTYFQNEAQLDKSGLPSDRFFAERPEGSVSTLKIQRTQQEDSAVYLCASSELEGRVSYNEQFFGPGTRLTVL.

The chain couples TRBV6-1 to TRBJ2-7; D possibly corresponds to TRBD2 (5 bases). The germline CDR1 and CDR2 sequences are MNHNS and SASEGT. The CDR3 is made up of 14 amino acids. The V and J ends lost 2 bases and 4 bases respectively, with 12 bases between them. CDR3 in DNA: TGTGCCAGCAGTGAAAGACGCGGGCCTTACGAGCAGTACTTC. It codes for CASSERRGPYEQYF.

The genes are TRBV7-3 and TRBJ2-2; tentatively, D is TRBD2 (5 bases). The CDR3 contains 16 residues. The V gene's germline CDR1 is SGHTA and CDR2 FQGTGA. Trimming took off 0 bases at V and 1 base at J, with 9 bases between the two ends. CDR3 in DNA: TGTGCCAGCAGCTTAACTCCTAGCAGGAACACCGGGGAGCTGTTTTTT. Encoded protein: CASSLTPSRNTGELFF.

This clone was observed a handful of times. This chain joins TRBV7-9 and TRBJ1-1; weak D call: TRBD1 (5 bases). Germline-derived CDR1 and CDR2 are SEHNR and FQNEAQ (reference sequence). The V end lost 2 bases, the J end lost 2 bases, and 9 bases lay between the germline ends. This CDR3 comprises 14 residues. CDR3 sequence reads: CASSLQGLNTEAFF. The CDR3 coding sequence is TGTGCCAGCAGCTTACAGGGATTAAACACTGAAGCTTTCTTT.

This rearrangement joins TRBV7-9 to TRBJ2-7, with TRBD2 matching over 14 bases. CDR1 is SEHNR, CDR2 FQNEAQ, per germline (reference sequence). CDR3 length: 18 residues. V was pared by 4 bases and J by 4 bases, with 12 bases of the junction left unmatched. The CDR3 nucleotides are TGTGCCAGCAGCTCCGTCCCGGGACTAGCGGGAGTAGTATACGAGCAGTACTTC. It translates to CASSSVPGLAGVVYEQYF. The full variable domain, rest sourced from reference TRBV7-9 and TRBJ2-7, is DTGVSQNPRHKITKRGQNVTFRCDPISEHNRLYWYRQTLGQGPEFLTYFQNEAQLEKSRLLSDRFSAERPKGSFSTLEIQRTEQGDSAMYLCASSSVPGLAGVVYEQYFGPGTRLTVT.

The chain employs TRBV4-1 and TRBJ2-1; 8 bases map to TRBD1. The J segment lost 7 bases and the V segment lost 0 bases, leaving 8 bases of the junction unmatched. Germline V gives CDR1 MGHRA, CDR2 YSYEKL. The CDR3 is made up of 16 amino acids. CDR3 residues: CASSQEPGQGPNEQFF. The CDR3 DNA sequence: TGCGCCAGCAGCCAAGAACCCGGACAGGGACCTAATGAGCAGTTCTTC.

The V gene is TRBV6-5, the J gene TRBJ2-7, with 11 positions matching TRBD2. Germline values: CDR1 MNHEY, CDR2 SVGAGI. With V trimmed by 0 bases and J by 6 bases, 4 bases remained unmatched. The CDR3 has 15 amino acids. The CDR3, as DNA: TGTGCCAGCAGTTACTCTACTAGCGGGAGAGGCGAGCAGTACTTC. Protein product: CASSYSTSGRGEQYF.

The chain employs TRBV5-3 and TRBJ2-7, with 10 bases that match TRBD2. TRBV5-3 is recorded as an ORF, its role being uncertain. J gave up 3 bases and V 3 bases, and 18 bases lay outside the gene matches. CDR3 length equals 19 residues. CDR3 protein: CARSSYRTSGIQCFYEQYF. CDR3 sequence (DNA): TGTGCCAGAAGCTCTTACAGGACTAGCGGCATACAATGCTTCTACGAGCAGTACTTC.

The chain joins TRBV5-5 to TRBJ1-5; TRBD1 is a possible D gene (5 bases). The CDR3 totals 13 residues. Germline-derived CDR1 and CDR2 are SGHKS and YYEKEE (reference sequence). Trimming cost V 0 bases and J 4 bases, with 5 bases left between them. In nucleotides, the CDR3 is TGTGCCAGCAGCTTGGCAGGGAATCAGCCCCAGCATTTT. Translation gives CASSLAGNQPQHF. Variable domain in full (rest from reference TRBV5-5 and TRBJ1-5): DAGVTQSPTHLIKTRGQQVTLRCSPISGHKSVSWYQQVLGQGPQFIFQYYEKEERGRGNFPDRFSARQFPNYSSELNVNALLLGDSALYLCASSLAGNQPQHFGDGTRLSIL.